This T cell receptor beta chain originates from a study of cytomegalovirus exposure and HLA in healthy donors. Study at large: A prior analysis found 95 million to 140 million unique TCR beta sequences from around 200 million T cells.

Of note for this clone: Its matching antigen is unknown.

Whole-study findings and limits: Likely technical artifact: a cluster of highly shared sequence variants. Per a prior analysis, the majority of TCR beta V segments were productive roughly 87% or roughly 30% of the time. Investigators reported approximately 150 TCR beta chains as tied to cytomegalovirus.

The PCR ran on 60 Vbeta and 13 Jbeta primers. TCRdb's copy holds only in-frame clones and misses some; the assay was immunoSEQ multiplex PCR. This table has approximately 100,000 clones, 77% appearing once. CDR3 length: 15 residues. V gave up 0 bases and J gave up 8 bases, with 16 bases separating them. The V gene's germline CDR1 is MNHEY and CDR2 SVGAGI. The sample consisted of PBMCs. The gene calls are TRBV6-5 and TRBJ1-2; D uncertain. This receptor was obtained from a middle-aged woman in good health and CMV-seronegative. The CDR3 region is CASSYSNERTRGYTF. The CDR3 DNA reads TGTGCCAGCAGTTACTCGAACGAGAGGACTAGGGGCTACACCTTC.